Listed here is a single T cell receptor (beta chain). The antigen is unknown. The record originates from a study of identifying expanded T cells in peripheral blood. The CDR3 loop spans 15 amino acids. The germline gives CDR1 MNHNS, CDR2 SASEGT. Trimming took 6 bases from V and 8 from J, leaving 19 bases between them. Generated by immunoSEQ multiplex PCR, the TCRdb table keeps only in-frame clones and is missing some. This table holds 70,000 to 95,000 clones, roughly 90% found once. Findings and limits, study-wide: Across healthy donors, higher total template counts meant significantly greater roughly 2-week count variance. Over two and four weeks, about 17 and 20 clones changed, versus 1.2 between replicates.

No infections or other immune events were documented during collection. V is TRBV6-1 and J is TRBJ1-4; D not certain. Sequencing was done on a sample of blood. The sequence derives from a person aged 18 to 70 in good health. The CDR3 bases are TGTGCCAGCAGCCACGAGGAAGGCAGACCAGAAAAACTGTTTTTT. Protein: CASSHEEGRPEKLFF.